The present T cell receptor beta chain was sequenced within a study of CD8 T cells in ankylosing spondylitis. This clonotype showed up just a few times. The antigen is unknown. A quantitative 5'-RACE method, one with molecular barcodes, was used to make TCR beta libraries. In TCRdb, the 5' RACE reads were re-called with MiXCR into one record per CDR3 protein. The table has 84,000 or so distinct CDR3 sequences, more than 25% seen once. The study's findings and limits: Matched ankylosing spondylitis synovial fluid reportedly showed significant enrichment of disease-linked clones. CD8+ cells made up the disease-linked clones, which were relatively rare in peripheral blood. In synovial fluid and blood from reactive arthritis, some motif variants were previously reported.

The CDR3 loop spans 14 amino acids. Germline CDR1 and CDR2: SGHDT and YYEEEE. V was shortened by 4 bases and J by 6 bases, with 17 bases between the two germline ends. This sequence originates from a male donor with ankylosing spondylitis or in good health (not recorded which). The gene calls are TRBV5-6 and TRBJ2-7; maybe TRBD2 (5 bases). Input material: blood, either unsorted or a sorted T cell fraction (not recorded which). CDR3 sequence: CASSPPLGSREQYF. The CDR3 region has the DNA TGTGCCAGCAGCCCCCCACTAGGTTCGCGCGAGCAGTACTTC.